This TCR beta chain is drawn from a study of blood T cells in healthy people across ages. Notes on the study in general: A conclusive naive versus antigen-experienced comparison was prevented by the unsorted PBMCs. Both higher diversity and more naive CD4+ cells marked long-lived donors when set against aged donors.

PCR was performed a second time for roughly 7 to 12 cycles using a sample-barcoded 5' primer and a J-beta primer mix. TCRdb reanalysed the 5' RACE reads using MiXCR and keeps one entry per CDR3 protein. The data show approximately 900,000 distinct CDR3 sequences, with about 27% seen just once and roughly 10% held by the top ten. Extraction yielded at least 6 micrograms of total RNA per sample. This clonotype occurred many times. The antigen remains undetermined. The CDR3 covers 13 residues. Germline V gene sequence: CDR1 SGHDN, CDR2 FVKESK. V was clipped by 4 bases and J by 0 bases, with 4 bases between them. These data were also reused for a study on T cells of mothers and their children. That work contributes: Sample barcodes plus 2-4 random nucleotides came from the M1S primer.

The sample consisted of blood. The chain has TRBV14 and TRBJ1-3; D uncertain. This TCR derives from a woman aged 40 to 50 in good health. The DNA of the CDR3 is TGTGCCAGCAGCCGGGACTCTGGAAACACCATATATTTT. Protein: CASSRDSGNTIYF.